One sample yielded the 30 T cell receptor beta chains listed below, sequenced in a study of blood T cell repertoires in COVID-19. Profiling relied on immunoSEQ multiplex PCR, and the TCRdb table lists in-frame clones only, not all of them. The repertoire consists of fewer than 200,000 clones, with less than 90% occurring once and the leading ten covering about 8.3%. Sequencing used peripheral blood. All receptors derive from a woman aged 65 to 85 with COVID-19, enrolled during active disease.

The CDR3 DNA is TGTGCCAGCGGGGCAGAACGATTAGCGGGAGTGCCCTACAATGAGCAGTTCTTC. Amino acid sequence: CASGAERLAGVPYNEQFF. The chain uses TRBV27 and TRBJ2-1; 9 nucleotides agree with TRBD2. The trim removed 8 bases at V and 2 bases at J, leaving 16 bases unmatched. The CDR3 covers 18 residues. Germline V gene data show CDR1 as MNHEY and CDR2 as SMNVEV (reference sequence).

V usage is TRBV5-1 and J usage is TRBJ1-1, with 8 bases matching TRBD1. Germline V gene sequence: CDR1 SGHRS, CDR2 YFSETQ. The CDR3 extends over 16 amino acids. J lost 7 bases, V lost 4 bases, and 15 bases had no gene match. The CDR3 DNA follows: TGCGCCAGCAGCCCCGGTTCTCAGGGGGCATTATTTGAAGCTTTCTTT. Translation: CASSPGSQGALFEAFF.

This rearrangement joins TRBV7-9 to TRBJ1-6, with a weak D call TRBD1 (5 bases). The CDR3 has 14 amino acids. V gave up 1 base and J gave up 9 bases, with 10 bases separating them. Germline assignment: CDR1 SEHNR and CDR2 FQNEAQ (reference sequence). As DNA, the CDR3 is TGTGCCAGCAGCTTAGTTCAGGGTTCTTCACCCCTCCACTTT. Amino acids: CASSLVQGSSPLHF.

V and J are TRBV19 and TRBJ2-3; 7 nucleotides agree with TRBD1. This CDR3 is built from 15 residues. The V gene end was trimmed by 3 bases and the J gene end by 1 base; junction bases not matched to a gene: 4. The V gene's germline CDR1 is LNHDA and CDR2 SQIVND (reference sequence). The CDR3 region is CASSIGGQGTDTQYF. The CDR3 bases are TGTGCCAGTAGTATCGGCGGACAGGGCACAGATACGCAGTATTTT.

This rearrangement joins TRBV5-4 to TRBJ1-2, with D possibly matching TRBD1 (6 bases). The V and J ends lost 3 bases and 1 base respectively, with 13 bases between them. Germline V gives CDR1 SGHNT, CDR2 YYREEE (reference sequence). The length of the CDR3 is 15 residues. The CDR3 reads CASSSRTEFNYGYTF. CDR3 in DNA: TGTGCCAGCAGCTCGAGGACAGAGTTTAACTATGGCTACACCTTC.

This clone was seen a single time. This chain links TRBV10-3 with TRBJ2-3, with 10 bases aligning to TRBD2. The CDR3 consists of 17 residues. Germline trimming cut 2 bases from V and 4 bases from J; bases unmatched to any gene: 9. Germline-derived CDR1 and CDR2 are ENHRY and SYGVKD. CDR3 DNA: TGTGCCATCAGTGAGGGATTCGGGCTAGCGGGAGCAGATACGCAGTATTTT. This codes for CAISEGFGLAGADTQYF.

V usage is TRBV30 and J usage is TRBJ1-5; possibly TRBD1 for D (6 bases). The V gene's germline CDR1 is GTSNPN and CDR2 SVGIG (reference sequence). This CDR3 comprises 13 residues. V lost 3 bases and J lost 5, with 11 bases in between. CDR3 DNA: TGTGCCTGGAGCGGGAGGGGGGATCAGCCCCAGCATTTT. Translation: CAWSGRGDQPQHF. The variable domain in full, with the rest retrieved from reference TRBV30 and TRBJ1-5, is SQTIHQWPATLVQPVGSPLSLECTVEGTSNPNLYWYRQAAGRGLQLLFYSVGIGQISSEVPQNLSASRPQDRQFILSSKKLLLSDSGFYLCAWSGRGDQPQHFGDGTRLSIL.

The chain uses TRBV27 and TRBJ1-5; no firm D call. The germline V and J ends were trimmed by 8 bases and 1 base, with 15 bases remaining between them. CDR1 and CDR2 from the germline V gene are MNHEY and SMNVEV (reference sequence). This CDR3 contains 15 residues. CDR3 amino acids: CASAKRGESNQPQHF. The CDR3 DNA sequence: TGTGCCAGCGCCAAGCGTGGGGAGAGCAATCAGCCCCAGCATTTT.

The V and J genes are TRBV2 and TRBJ2-5; D is possibly TRBD1 (6 bases). The CDR3 consists of 13 residues. Germline loops: CDR1 SNHLY, CDR2 FYNNEI. With 1 base removed from V and 13 bases from J, the gap between germline ends came to 16 bases. The chain's CDR3 is CASSEGAGVMRYF. DNA for the CDR3: TGTGCCAGCAGTGAAGGGGCAGGGGTAATGCGGTACTTC.

The gene calls are TRBV10-1 and TRBJ2-1; the D gene is possibly TRBD2 (5 bases). Germline values: CDR1 WNHNN, CDR2 SYGVQD (reference sequence). V gave up 3 bases and J gave up 8 bases, with 14 bases separating them. The CDR3 runs to 14 residues. Here the CDR3 DNA reads TGCGCCAGCAGTGATTCCCCCAGGACTGATGAGCAGTTCTTC. This codes for CASSDSPRTDEQFF.

The V and J genes are TRBV20-1 and TRBJ2-1, with 9 bases lining up with TRBD2. Germline CDR1 reads DFQATT; CDR2 reads SNEGSKA (reference sequence). The length of the CDR3 is 14 residues. V shed 3 bases, J shed 8 bases, and the junction held 8 bases outside the gene matches. DNA of the CDR3: TGCAGTGCTAGTCGGCTAGCGGGAACCTATGAGCAGTTCTTC. This encodes CSASRLAGTYEQFF.

V gene TRBV7-3 combines with J gene TRBJ2-1; TRBD2 matches at 13 bases. Trimming took 4 bases from V and 6 from J; bases not matched to a gene: 3. The germline CDR1 and CDR2 sequences are SGHTA and FQGTGA. This CDR3 is 15 amino acids long. The CDR3 DNA reads TGTGCCAGCAGCTCGGGACTAGCGGGACTCAATGAGCAGTTCTTC. This encodes CASSSGLAGLNEQFF.

J is TRBJ1-5 and V is TRBV3-1 (or the pseudogene TRBV3-2); perhaps TRBD1 as D (5 bases). The ends were cut back, 1 base at V and 6 bases at J, with 13 bases in the middle. This CDR3 region has 15 residues. Looked up from germline, CDR1 is LGHDT and CDR2 is YNNKEL (reference sequence). CDR3 DNA: TGTGCCAGCAGCCAAGGACCGGACACTGCTCAGCCCCAGCATTTT. Protein sequence: CASSQGPDTAQPQHF.

The V call is TRBV28, the J call TRBJ1-2; 9 bases agree with TRBD1. Germline assignment: CDR1 MDHEN and CDR2 SYDVKM. CDR3 length: 12 amino acids. The V segment lost 4 bases and the J segment 13 bases; nucleotides outside the gene matches: 7. In DNA, the CDR3 is TGTGCCAGCAGTTCGTACAGGGGGCGTCCCACCTTC. Its translation: CASSSYRGRPTF.

The chain carries TRBV30 and TRBJ2-4, with D unclear. This CDR3 has 16 amino acids. Germline CDR1 is GTSNPN and CDR2 is SVGIG (reference sequence). Trimming took 2 bases from V and 1 from J, leaving 15 bases between them. DNA for the CDR3: TGTGCCTGGAGTTTCTCGGGTCCAGTCGCCAAAAACATTCAGTACTTC. This sequence encodes CAWSFSGPVAKNIQYF.

The chain uses TRBV3-1 (or the pseudogene TRBV3-2) and TRBJ2-3, with 12 bases fitting TRBD2. CDR3 length: 18 amino acids. Germline CDR1 and CDR2: LGHDT and YNNKEL (reference sequence). The trim removed 0 bases at V and 3 bases at J, leaving 7 bases unmatched. The chain's CDR3 is CASSQDLLAGGPTDTQYF. The CDR3 nucleotides are TGTGCCAGCAGCCAAGATTTGCTAGCGGGAGGGCCTACAGATACGCAGTATTTT.

The V and J genes are TRBV2 and TRBJ2-1; a weak D match, TRBD2 (7 bases). CDR3 length: 14 amino acids. Germline V gene sequence: CDR1 SNHLY, CDR2 FYNNEI. Trimming cost V 8 bases and J 7 bases, with 18 bases left between them. The CDR3 DNA follows: TGTGCCAGCGGCCCCGGGGGGCGCAGAAATGAGCAGTTCTTC. Translation: CASGPGGRRNEQFF.

This clone has a single count. The rearrangement links TRBV11-2 to TRBJ1-4, with D possibly matching TRBD1 (5 bases). Trimming stripped 1 base from V and 6 bases from J, with 12 bases between. The germline V gene has CDR1 SGHAT and CDR2 FQNNGV. The CDR3 totals 15 residues. The CDR3 loop is CASSLGSRADEKLFF. CDR3 DNA: TGTGCCAGCAGCTTAGGGTCCAGGGCGGATGAAAAACTGTTTTTT.

The chain joins TRBV28 to TRBJ1-1, with a tentative D call TRBD1 (5 bases). Germline lookup yields CDR1 MDHEN and CDR2 SYDVKM. V was clipped by 7 bases and J by 12 bases, with 15 bases between them. This CDR3 region has 11 residues. This chain's CDR3 is CASKSREQPFF. The DNA of the CDR3 is TGTGCCAGCAAGAGCAGGGAACAACCTTTCTTT.

This clone was seen once. The chain has TRBV4-1 and TRBJ2-1; TRBD2 matches at 10 bases. Germline lookup yields CDR1 MGHRA and CDR2 YSYEKL. V shed 3 bases and J 5 bases; nucleotides not matched to a gene: 10. This CDR3 is 17 amino acids long. CDR3 nucleotides: TGCGCCAGCAGCCATCCAACCGGGACTAGCGTCCACAATGAGCAGTTCTTC. This gives the protein CASSHPTGTSVHNEQFF.

The V call is TRBV6-2 or TRBV6-3, the J call TRBJ2-2, with a weak D call TRBD1 (6 bases). In germline, CDR1 is MNHEY, CDR2 SVGEGT. With 5 bases removed from V and 2 bases from J, the gap between germline ends came to 9 bases. The length of the CDR3 is 14 residues. The CDR3 nucleotides are TGTGCCAGCAGTGTACAGGGAAACACCGGGGAGCTGTTTTTT. It encodes CASSVQGNTGELFF.

V usage is TRBV28 and J usage is TRBJ2-3; 11 bases fit TRBD1. The CDR3 spans 18 residues. From germline, CDR1 is MDHEN and CDR2 SYDVKM. Losses at the gene ends were 5 bases for V and 2 bases for J; bases not matched to a gene: 12. CDR3 sequence: CASSDAGTGGLITDTQYF. CDR3 DNA sequence: TGTGCCAGCAGTGATGCCGGGACAGGGGGATTAATCACAGATACGCAGTATTTT.

The chain joins TRBV11-2 to TRBJ2-2; D remains ambiguous. This CDR3 is built from 11 residues. CDR1 is SGHAT, CDR2 FQNNGV, per germline. V gave up 1 base and J gave up 13 bases, with 7 bases separating them. The CDR3 protein is CASSLGGVLFF. The CDR3, as DNA: TGTGCCAGCAGCTTAGGAGGTGTGCTGTTTTTT.

The CDR3 DNA reads TGTGCCAGTAGTGTGGAGCGTCTTTATGGCTACACCTTC. Its translation is CASSVERLYGYTF. The rearrangement joins TRBV19 to TRBJ1-2; no clear D gene. The V gene's germline CDR1 is LNHDA and CDR2 SQIVND (reference sequence). The CDR3 extends over 13 amino acids. V was pared by 5 bases and J by 5 bases, with 12 bases between.

The chain has TRBV4-2 and TRBJ2-6; D call uncertain. Germline V CDR1 and CDR2: LGHNA, YNFKEQ. The V gene lost 3 bases and the J gene lost 0 bases, with 6 bases spanning the gap. The CDR3 contains 15 residues. The CDR3 spells CASSQQISGANVLTF. CDR3 nucleotide sequence: TGTGCCAGCAGCCAGCAGATCTCTGGGGCCAACGTCCTGACTTTC.

V and J are TRBV28 and TRBJ1-2; 9 positions agree with TRBD1. The germline gives CDR1 MDHEN, CDR2 SYDVKM. The CDR3 has 15 amino acids. With V trimmed by 11 bases and J by 4 bases, 14 bases remained unmatched. CDR3 in DNA: TGTGCCTCAAGACCCCCGACAGGGGGACGCTATGGCTACACCTTC. It specifies CASRPPTGGRYGYTF.

This chain connects TRBV5-4 to TRBJ2-1; TRBD2 matches at 10 bases. CDR3 length equals 17 residues. V was pared by 5 bases and J by 1 base, with 9 bases of the junction left unmatched. Germline loops: CDR1 SGHNT, CDR2 YYREEE (reference sequence). The CDR3 loop is CASSFSSGGFSYNEQFF. In nucleotides, the CDR3 is TGTGCCAGCAGTTTTTCTAGCGGGGGATTTTCCTACAATGAGCAGTTCTTC.

This chain links TRBV30 with TRBJ2-2, with 7 positions matching TRBD1. CDR1 and CDR2 (germline): GTSNPN, SVGIG (reference sequence). J gave up 2 bases and V 3 bases, and 9 bases lay outside the gene matches. The CDR3 runs 16 residues. The DNA of the CDR3 is TGTGCCTGGAGAACGAGGGACAGAATTAACACCGGGGAGCTGTTTTTT. This translates into CAWRTRDRINTGELFF.

With regard to this clone: This sample also contains other DNA sequences that code for the same CDR3. This chain connects TRBV3-1 (or the pseudogene TRBV3-2) to TRBJ2-7; no clear D. V was pared by 5 bases and J by 2 bases, with 4 bases between. Germline CDR1 is LGHDT and CDR2 is YNNKEL (reference sequence). The CDR3 sequence is 11 residues long. CDR3 protein: CASSSAYEQYF. CDR3 bases: TGTGCCAGCAGCTCCGCCTACGAGCAGTACTTC.

J is TRBJ2-1 and V is TRBV9, with D uncertain. The CDR3 covers 15 residues. Deletions cut 2 bases from V and 4 bases from J, with 13 bases between. CDR1 and CDR2 from the germline V gene are SGDLS and YYNGEE. For the CDR3, the DNA is TGTGCCAGCAGCGTCGAGCCCTTCCCTTACAATGAGCAGTTCTTC. Encoded protein: CASSVEPFPYNEQFF.